This note documents a single TCR beta chain sequence. There is no known antigen for this receptor. Base qualities are not at hand, and no much larger clone is one base apart. This record comes from a study of blood T cell repertoires in COVID-19 (dated by TCRdb to between 2020 and 2021). Some background on the complete study: The collaborator samples originated in the United States, Italy and Spain and spanned the acute and convalescent phases of COVID-19. The prospective study material was composed of cDNA or gDNA derived from T cells, B-cell-depleted T cells, or PBMCs. Subjects who had been exposed to COVID-19, were actively infected with it, or had recovered from it provided the deeply sampled blood TCRbeta repertoires that made up the dataset. A freely available public database, intended as a resource for researchers studying the immune response to SARS-CoV-2, is where the repertoires were released. The samples were drawn from the first 160 participants of the ongoing ImmuneRACE study and from 950 to 1,500 subjects provided by 6 global collaborators. Sample metadata almost always included a de-identified subject ID, COVID-19 status, age in years and sex. Where available, HLA class I and class II types were obtained from metadata supplied by the sample provider rather than from assay-based typing. Findings and caveats that apply to the study as a whole: Clinical and demographic metadata were provided uncurated, with the amount varying by source and participant.

Collaborating institutions collected whole blood in K2EDTA tubes following their own protocols. For TCRbeta analysis, collaborator samples were shipped as frozen whole blood, as isolated PBMCs, or as DNA extracted from either sample type. The immunoSEQ Assay, a bias-controlled multiplex PCR, was used to amplify TCRbeta CDR3 regions from genomic DNA. The original methods were these. The number of nucleated cells in each sample was estimated by amplification of reference gene primers within the assay. To quantify the absolute abundance of each unique TCRbeta CDR3 rearrangement, sequence reads were collapsed and filtered. Productive Simpson clonality was computed per sample as the square root of Simpson's diversity index over productive rearrangements. The table was pulled from immuneACCESS by TCRdb, which kept in-frame rearrangements only. Such tables lose some clones; where checked, under half of the loss comes from unresolved V genes, and the rest has no known cause. The DNA gave D and trimming, while V, J and clone size come from that table. Across this sample there are tens of thousands of clones, with more than 75% seen only once. Clones ranked in the top ten supply roughly 7.4% of the sample.

The germline V end is reduced by 6 bases and the J end by 1 base; junction bases left unmatched: 14. Via the germline V gene (reference sequence), CDR1 is LNHDA and CDR2 SQIVND. From its cysteine to its phenylalanine, the CDR3 spans 17 amino acids. Only CDR3 DNA is held: 51 bases, read in frame from base 1. The V gene is TRBV19 and the J gene is TRBJ1-1; the junction holds 7 bases that match TRBD1. This TCR was sampled from a woman between 55 and 75 years old with acute or convalescent COVID-19. The material sequenced was peripheral blood. The bases are TGTGCCAGTAGAACAGGGGCCGCCAATTCTTGGAACACTGAAGCTTTCTTT. This sequence encodes CASRTGAANSWNTEAFF. Outside the CDR3, residues come from the reference TRBV19 and TRBJ1-1 proteins, so the full variable domain is: DGGITQSPKYLFRKEGQNVTLSCEQNLNHDAMYWYRQDPGQGLRLIYYSQIVNDFQKGDIAEGYSVSREKKESFPLTVTSAQKNPTAFYLCASRTGAANSWNTEAFFGQGTRLTVV.